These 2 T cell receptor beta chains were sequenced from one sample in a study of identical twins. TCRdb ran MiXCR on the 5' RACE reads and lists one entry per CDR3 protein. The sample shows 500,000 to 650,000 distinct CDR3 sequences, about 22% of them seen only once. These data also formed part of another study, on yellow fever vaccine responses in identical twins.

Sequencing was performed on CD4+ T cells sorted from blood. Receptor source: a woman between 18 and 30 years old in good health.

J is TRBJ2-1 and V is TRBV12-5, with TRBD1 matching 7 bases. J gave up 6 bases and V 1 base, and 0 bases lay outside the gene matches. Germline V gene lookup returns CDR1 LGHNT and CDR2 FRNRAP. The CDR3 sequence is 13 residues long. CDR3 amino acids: CASGLGDSNEQFF. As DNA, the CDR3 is TGTGCTAGTGGTTTGGGGGACAGCAATGAGCAGTTCTTC.

The chain's CDR3 is CASRLRGGEQFF. The CDR3 nucleotides are TGTGCCAGCAGGCTGCGGGGCGGTGAGCAGTTCTTC. The chain has TRBV28 and TRBJ2-1, with a possible D match to TRBD2 (6 bases). The CDR3 covers 12 residues. Trimming took 6 bases from V and 9 from J, leaving 12 bases between them. Per the germline V gene, CDR1 is MDHEN and CDR2 is SYDVKM.